This T cell receptor beta chain is drawn from a study of circulating and synovial CD4+ cells in juvenile arthritis. TCRdb's copy holds only in-frame clones and misses some; the assay was immunoSEQ multiplex PCR. The data hold around 3,000 clones, with approximately 86% observed a single time. Patients with active juvenile idiopathic arthritis donated these samples. The CDR3 runs 16 residues. CDR1 and CDR2 (germline): SGHRS, YFSETQ. After removal of 1 base from V and 0 bases from J, the junction contained 3 bases not matched to a gene. Sequenced material: CD4+ T cells from synovial fluid. The source is a human donor with juvenile idiopathic arthritis. V is TRBV5-1 and J is TRBJ2-2; 7 bases map to TRBD1. The CDR3 here is CASSLSGTANTGELFF. In nucleotides, the CDR3 is TGCGCCAGCAGCTTGTCGGGGACAGCGAACACCGGGGAGCTGTTTTTT.